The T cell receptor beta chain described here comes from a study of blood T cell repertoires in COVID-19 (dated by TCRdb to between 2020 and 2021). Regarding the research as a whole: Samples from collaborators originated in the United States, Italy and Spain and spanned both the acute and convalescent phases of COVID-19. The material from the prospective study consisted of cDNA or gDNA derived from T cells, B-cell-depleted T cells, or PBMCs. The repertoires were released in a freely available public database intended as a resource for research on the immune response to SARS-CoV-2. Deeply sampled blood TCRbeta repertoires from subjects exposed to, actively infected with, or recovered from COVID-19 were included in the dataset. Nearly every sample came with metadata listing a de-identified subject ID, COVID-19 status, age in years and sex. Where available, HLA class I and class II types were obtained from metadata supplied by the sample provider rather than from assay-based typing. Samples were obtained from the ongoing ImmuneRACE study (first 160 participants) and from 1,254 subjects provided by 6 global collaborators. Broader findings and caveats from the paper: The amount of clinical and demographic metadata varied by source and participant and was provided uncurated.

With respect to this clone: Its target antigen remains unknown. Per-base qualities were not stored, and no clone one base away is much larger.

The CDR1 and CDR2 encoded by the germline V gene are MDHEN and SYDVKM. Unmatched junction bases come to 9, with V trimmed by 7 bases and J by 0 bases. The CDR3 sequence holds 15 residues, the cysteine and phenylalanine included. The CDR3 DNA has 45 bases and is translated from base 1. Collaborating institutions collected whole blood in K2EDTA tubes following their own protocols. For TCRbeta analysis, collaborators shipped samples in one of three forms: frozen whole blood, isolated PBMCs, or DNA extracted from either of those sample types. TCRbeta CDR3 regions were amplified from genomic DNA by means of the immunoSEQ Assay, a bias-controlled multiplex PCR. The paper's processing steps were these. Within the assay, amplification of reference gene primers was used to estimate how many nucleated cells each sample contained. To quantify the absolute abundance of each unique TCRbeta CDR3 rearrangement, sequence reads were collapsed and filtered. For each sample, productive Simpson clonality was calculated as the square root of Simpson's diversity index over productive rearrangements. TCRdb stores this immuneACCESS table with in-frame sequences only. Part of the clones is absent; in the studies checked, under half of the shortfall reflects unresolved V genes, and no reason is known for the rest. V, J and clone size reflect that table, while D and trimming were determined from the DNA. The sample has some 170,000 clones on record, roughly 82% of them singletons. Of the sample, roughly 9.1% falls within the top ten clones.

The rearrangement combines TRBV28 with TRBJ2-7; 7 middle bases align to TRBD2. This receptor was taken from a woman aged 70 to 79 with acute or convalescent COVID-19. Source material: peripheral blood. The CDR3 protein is CASKNRGSSSYEQYF. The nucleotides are TGTGCCAGCAAAAATCGCGGGAGCAGCTCCTACGAGCAGTACTTC.